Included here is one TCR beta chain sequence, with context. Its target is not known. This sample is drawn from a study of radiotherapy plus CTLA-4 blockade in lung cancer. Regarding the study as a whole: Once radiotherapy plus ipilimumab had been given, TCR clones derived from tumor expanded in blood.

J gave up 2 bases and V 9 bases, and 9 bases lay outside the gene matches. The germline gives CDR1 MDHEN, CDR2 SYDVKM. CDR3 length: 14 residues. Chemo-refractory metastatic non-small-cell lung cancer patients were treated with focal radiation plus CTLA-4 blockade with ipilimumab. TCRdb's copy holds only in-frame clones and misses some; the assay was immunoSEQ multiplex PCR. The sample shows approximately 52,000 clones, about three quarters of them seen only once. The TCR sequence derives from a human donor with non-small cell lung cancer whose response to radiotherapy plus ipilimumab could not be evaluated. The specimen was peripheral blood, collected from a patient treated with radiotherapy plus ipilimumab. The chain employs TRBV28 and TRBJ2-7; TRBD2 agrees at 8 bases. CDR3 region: CASSPGLVPYEQYF. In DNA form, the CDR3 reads TGTGCCAGTTCCCCGGGACTAGTGCCCTACGAGCAGTACTTC. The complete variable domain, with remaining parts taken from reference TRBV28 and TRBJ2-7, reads DVKVTQSSRYLVKRTGEKVFLECVQDMDHENMFWYRQDPGLGLRLIYFSYDVKMKEKGDIPEGYSVSREKKERFSLILESASTNQTSMYLCASSPGLVPYEQYFGPGTRLTVT.